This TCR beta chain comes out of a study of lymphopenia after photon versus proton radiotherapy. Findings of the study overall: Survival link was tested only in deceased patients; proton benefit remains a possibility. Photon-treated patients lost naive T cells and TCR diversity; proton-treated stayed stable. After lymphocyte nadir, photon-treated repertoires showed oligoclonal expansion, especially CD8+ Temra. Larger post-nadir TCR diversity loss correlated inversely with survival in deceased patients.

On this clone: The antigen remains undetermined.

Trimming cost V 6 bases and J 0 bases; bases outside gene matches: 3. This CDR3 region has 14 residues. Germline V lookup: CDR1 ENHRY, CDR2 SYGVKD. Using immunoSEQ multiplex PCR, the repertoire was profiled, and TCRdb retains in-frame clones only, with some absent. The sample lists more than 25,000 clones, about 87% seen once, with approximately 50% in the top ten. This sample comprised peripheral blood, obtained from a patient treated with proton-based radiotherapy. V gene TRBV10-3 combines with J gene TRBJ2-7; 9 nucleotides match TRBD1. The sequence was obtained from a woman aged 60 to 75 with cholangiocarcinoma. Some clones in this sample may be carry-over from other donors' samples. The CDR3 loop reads CAISPTGGSYEQYF. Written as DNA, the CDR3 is TGTGCCATCAGCCCGACAGGGGGCTCCTACGAGCAGTACTTC.